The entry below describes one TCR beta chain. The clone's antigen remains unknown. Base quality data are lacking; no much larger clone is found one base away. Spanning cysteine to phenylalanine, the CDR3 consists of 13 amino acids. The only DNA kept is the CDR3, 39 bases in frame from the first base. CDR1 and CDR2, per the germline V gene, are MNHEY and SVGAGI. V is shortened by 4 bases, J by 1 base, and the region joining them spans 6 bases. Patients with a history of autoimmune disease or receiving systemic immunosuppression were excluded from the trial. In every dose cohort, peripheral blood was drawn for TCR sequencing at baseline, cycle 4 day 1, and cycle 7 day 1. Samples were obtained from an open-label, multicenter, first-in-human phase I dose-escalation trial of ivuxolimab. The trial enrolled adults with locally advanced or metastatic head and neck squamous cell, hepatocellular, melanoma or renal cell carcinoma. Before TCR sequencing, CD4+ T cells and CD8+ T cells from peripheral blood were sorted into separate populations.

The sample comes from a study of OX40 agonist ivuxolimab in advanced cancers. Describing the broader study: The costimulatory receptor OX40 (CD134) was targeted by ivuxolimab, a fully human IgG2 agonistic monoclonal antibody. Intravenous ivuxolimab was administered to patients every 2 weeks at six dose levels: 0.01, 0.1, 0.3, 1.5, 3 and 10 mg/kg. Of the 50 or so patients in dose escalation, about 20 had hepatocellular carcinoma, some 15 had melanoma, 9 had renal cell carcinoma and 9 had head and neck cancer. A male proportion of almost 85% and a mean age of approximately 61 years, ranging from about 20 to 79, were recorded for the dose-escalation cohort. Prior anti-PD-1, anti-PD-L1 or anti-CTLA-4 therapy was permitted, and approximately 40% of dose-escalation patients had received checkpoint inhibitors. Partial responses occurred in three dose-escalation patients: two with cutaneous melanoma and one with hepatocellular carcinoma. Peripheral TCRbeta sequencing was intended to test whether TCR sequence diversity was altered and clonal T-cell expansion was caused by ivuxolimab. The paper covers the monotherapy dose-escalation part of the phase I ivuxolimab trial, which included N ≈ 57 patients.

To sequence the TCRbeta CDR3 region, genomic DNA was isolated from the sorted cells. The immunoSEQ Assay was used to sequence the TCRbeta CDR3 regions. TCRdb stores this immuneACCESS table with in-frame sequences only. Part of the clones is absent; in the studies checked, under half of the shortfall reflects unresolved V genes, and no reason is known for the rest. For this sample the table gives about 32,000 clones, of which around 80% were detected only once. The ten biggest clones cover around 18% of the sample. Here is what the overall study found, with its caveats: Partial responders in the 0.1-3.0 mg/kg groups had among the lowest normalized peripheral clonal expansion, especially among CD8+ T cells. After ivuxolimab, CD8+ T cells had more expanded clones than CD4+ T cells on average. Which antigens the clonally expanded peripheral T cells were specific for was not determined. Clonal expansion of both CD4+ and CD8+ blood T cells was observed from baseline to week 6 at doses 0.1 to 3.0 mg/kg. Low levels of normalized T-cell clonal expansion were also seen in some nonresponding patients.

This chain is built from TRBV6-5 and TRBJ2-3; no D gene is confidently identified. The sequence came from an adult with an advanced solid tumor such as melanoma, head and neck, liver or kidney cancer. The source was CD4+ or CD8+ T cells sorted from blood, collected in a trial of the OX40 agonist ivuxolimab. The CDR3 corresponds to CASSFSGTDTQYF. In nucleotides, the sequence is TGTGCCAGCAGTTTTAGTGGCACAGATACGCAGTATTTT.